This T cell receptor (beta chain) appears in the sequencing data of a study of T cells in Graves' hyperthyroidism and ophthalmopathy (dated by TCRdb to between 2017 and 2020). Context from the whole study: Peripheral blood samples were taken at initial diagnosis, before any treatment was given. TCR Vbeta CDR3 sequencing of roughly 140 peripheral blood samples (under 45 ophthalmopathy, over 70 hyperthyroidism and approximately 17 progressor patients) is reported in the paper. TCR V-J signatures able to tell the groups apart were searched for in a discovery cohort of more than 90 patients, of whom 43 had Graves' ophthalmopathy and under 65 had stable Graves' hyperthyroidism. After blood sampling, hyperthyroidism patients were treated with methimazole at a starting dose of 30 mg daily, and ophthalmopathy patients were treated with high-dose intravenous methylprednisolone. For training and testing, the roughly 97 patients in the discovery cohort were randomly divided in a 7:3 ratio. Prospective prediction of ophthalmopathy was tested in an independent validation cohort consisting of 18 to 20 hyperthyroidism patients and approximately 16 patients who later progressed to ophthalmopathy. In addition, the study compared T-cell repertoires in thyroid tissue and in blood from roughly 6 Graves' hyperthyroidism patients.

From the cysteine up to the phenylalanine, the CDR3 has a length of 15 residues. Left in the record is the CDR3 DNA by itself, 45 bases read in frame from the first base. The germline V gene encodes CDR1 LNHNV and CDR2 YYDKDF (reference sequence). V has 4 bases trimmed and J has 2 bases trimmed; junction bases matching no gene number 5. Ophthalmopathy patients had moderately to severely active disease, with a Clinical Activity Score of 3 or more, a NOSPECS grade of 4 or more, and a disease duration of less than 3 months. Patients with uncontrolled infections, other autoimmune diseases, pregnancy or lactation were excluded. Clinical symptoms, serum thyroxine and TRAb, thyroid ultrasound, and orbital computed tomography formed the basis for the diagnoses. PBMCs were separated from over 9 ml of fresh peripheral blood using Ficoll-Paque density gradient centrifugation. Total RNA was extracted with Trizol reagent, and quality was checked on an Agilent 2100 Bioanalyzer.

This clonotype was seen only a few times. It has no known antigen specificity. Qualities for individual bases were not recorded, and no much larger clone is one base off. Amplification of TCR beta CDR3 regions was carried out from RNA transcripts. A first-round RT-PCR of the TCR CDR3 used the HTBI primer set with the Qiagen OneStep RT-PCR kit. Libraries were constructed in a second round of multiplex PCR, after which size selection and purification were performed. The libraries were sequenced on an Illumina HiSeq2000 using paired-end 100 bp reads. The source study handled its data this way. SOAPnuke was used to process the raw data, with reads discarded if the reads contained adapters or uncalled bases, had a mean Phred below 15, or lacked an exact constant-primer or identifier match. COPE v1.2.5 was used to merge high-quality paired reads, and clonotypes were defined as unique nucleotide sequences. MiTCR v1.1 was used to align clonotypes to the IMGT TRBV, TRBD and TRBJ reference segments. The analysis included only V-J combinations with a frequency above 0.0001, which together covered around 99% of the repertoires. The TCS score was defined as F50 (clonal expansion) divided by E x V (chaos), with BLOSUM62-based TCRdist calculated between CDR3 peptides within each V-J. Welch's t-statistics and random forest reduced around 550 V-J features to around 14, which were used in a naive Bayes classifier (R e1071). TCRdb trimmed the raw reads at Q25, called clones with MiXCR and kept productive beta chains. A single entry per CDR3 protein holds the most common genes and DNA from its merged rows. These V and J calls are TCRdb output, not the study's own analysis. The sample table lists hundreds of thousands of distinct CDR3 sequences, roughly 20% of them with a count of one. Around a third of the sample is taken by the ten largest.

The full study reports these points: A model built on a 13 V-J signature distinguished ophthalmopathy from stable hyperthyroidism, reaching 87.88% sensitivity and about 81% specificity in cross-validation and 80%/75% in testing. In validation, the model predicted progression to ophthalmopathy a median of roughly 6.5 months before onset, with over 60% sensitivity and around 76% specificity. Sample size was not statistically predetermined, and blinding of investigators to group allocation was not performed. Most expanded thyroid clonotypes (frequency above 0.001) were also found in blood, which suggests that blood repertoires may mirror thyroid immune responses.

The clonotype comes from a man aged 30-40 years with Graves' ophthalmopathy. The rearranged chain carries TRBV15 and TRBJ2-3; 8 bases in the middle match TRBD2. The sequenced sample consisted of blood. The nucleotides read TGTGCCACCAGCACCCGTAGCGGGATCACAGATACGCAGTATTTT. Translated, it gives CATSTRSGITDTQYF. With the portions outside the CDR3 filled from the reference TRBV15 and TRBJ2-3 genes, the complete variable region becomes DAMVIQNPRYQVTQFGKPVTLSCSQTLNHNVMYWYQQKSSQAPKLLFHYYDKDFNNEADTPDNFQSRRPNTSFCFLDIRSPGLGDTAMYLCATSTRSGITDTQYFGPGTRLTVL.